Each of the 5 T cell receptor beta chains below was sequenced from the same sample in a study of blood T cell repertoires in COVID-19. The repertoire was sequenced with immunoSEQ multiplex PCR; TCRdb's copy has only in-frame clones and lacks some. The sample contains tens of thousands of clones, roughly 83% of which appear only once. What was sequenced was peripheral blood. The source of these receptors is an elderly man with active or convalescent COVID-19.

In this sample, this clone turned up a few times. Here the CDR3 DNA reads TGTGCCTGGAGACCCGGGCCCGGGACAGGGGGTCACTGGAGGTCACCCCTCCACTTT. It encodes CAWRPGPGTGGHWRSPLHF. This sequence joins TRBV30 and TRBJ1-6, with TRBD1 matching over 11 bases. J lost 10 bases, V lost 3 bases, and 20 bases had no gene match. This CDR3 is 19 amino acids long. Germline V gene lookup returns CDR1 GTSNPN and CDR2 SVGIG (reference sequence).

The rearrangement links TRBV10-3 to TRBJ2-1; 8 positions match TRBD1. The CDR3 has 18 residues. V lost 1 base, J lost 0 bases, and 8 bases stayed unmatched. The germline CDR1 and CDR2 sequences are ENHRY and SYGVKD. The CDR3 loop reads CAISEYRGAGSSYNEQFF. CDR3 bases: TGTGCCATCAGTGAGTACAGGGGGGCGGGTAGCTCCTACAATGAGCAGTTCTTC.

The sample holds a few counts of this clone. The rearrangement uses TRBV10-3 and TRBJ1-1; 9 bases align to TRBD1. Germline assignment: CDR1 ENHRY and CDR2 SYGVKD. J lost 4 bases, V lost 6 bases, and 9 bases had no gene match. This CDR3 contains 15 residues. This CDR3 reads CAIRSSGQGSTEAFF. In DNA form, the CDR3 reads TGTGCCATCAGGTCCTCGGGACAGGGTTCCACTGAAGCTTTCTTT.

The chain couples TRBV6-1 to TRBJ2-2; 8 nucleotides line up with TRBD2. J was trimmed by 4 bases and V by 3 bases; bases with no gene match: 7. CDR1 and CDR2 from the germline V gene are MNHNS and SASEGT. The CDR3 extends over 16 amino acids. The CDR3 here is CASSDWGLGRTGELFF. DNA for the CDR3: TGTGCCAGCAGTGATTGGGGACTAGGGCGCACCGGGGAGCTGTTTTTT.

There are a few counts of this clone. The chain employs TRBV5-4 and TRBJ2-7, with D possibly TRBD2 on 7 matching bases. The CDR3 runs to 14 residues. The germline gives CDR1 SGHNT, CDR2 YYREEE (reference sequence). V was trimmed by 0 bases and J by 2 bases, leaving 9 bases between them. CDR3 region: CASSLAGGAYEQYF. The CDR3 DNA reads TGTGCCAGCAGCTTGGCGGGGGGCGCCTACGAGCAGTACTTC.